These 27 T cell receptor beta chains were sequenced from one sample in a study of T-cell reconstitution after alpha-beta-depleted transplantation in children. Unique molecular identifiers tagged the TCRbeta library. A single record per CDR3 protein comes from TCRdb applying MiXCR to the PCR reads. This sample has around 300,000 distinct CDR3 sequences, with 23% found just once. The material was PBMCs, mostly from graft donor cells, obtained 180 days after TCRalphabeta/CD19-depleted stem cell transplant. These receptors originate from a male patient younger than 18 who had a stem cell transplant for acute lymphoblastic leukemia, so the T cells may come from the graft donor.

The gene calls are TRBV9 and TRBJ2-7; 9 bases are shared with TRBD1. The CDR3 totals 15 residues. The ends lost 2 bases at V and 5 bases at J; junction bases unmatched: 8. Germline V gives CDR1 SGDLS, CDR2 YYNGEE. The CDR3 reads CASSVTGGILDEQYF. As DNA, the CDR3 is TGTGCCAGCAGCGTGACAGGGGGGATCCTAGACGAGCAGTACTTC.

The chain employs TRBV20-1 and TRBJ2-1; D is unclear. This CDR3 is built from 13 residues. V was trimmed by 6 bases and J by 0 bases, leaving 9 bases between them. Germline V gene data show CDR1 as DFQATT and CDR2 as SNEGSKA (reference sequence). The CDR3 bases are TGCAGTGCCCTTGTTGGCTCCTACAATGAGCAGTTCTTC. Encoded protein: CSALVGSYNEQFF.

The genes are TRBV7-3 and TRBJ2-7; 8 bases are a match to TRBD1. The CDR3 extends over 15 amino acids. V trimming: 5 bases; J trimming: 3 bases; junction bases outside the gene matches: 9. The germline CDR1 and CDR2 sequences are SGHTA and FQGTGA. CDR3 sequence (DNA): TGTGCCAGCAGCCATTCGGGACAGGCTATCTACGAGCAGTACTTC. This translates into CASSHSGQAIYEQYF.

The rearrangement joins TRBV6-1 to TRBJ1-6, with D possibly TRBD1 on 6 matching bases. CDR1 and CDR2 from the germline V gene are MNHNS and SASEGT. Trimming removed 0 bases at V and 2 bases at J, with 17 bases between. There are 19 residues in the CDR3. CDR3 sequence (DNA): TGTGCCAGCAGTGAAGCTTGGCCAGGGGATCGGACCTATAATTCACCCCTCCACTTT. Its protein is CASSEAWPGDRTYNSPLHF.

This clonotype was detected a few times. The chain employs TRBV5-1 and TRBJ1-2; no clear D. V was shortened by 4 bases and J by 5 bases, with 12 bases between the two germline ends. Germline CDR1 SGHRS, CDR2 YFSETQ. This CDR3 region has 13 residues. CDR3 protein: CASSPSPQYGYTF. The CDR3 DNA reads TGCGCCAGCAGCCCATCCCCACAGTATGGCTACACCTTC.

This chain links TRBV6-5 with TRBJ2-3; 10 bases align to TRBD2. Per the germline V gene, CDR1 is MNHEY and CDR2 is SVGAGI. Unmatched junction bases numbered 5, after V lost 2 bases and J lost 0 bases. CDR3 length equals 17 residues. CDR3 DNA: TGTGCCAGCAGTTACCGGGGACTAGCGTTCAGCACAGATACGCAGTATTTT. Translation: CASSYRGLAFSTDTQYF.

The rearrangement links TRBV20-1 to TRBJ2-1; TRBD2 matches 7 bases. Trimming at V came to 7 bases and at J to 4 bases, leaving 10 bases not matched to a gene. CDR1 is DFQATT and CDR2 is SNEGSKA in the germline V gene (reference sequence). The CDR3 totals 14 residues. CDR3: CSGPTGTTYNEQFF. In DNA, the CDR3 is TGCAGTGGTCCTACCGGGACTACTTACAATGAGCAGTTCTTC.

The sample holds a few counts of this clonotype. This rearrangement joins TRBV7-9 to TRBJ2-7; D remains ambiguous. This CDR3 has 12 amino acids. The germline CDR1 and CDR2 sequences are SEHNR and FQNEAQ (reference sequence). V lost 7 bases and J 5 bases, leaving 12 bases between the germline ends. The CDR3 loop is CASTPSIHEQYF. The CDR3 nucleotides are TGTGCCAGCACCCCCTCCATCCACGAGCAGTACTTC.

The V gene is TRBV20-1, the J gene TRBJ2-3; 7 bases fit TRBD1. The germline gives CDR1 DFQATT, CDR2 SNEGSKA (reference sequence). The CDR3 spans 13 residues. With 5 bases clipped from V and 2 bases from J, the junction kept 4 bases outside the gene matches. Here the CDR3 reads CSAPGQATDTQYF. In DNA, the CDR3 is TGCAGTGCTCCCGGACAGGCCACAGATACGCAGTATTTT.

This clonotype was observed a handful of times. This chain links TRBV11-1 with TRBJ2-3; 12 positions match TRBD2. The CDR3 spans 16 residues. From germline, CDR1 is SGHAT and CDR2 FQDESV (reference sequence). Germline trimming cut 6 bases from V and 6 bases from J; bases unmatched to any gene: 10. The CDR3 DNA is TGTGCCAGCAGAGATTCGACTAGCGGGAGTTTCGATACGCAGTATTTT. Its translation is CASRDSTSGSFDTQYF.

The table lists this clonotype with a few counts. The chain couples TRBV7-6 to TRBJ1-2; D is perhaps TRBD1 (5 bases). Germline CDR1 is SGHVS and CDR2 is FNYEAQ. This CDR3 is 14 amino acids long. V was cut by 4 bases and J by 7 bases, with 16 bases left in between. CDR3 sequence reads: CASSSRGVQPGYTF. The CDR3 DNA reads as TGTGCCAGCAGCTCAAGAGGGGTGCAGCCTGGCTACACCTTC. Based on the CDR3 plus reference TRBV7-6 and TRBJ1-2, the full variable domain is GAGVSQSPRYKVTKRGQDVALRCDPISGHVSLYWYRQALGQGPEFLTYFNYEAQQDKSGLPNDRFSAERPEGSISTLTIQRTEQRDSAMYRCASSSRGVQPGYTFGSGTRLTVV.

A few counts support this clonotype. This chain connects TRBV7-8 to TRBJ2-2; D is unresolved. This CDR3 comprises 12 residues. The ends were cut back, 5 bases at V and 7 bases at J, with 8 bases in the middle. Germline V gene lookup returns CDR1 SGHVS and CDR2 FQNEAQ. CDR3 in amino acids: CASSNKGGELFF. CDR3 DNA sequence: TGTGCCAGCAGCAATAAGGGCGGGGAGCTGTTTTTT.

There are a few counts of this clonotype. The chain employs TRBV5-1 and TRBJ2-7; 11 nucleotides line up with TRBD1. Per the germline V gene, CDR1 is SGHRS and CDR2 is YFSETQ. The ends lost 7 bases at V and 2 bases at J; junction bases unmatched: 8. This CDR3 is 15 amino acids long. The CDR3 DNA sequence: TGCGCCAGCGGGACAGGGGGGACCCCGGCCTACGAGCAGTACTTC. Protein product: CASGTGGTPAYEQYF. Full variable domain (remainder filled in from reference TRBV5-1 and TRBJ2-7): KAGVTQTPRYLIKTRGQQVTLSCSPISGHRSVSWYQQTPGQGLQFLFEYFSETQRNKGNFPGRFSGRQFSNSRSEMNVSTLELGDSALYLCASGTGGTPAYEQYFGPGTRLTVT.

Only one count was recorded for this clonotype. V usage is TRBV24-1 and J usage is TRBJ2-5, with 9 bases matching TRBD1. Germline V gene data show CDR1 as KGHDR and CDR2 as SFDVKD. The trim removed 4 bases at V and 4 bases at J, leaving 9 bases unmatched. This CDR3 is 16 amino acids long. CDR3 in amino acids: CATSDSRDRVRETQYF. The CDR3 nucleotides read TGTGCCACCAGTGACTCCCGGGACAGGGTACGAGAGACCCAGTACTTC.

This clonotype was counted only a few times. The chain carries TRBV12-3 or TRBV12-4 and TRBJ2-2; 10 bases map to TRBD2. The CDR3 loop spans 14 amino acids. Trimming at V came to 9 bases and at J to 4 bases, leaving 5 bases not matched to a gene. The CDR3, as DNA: TGTGCCAGTAGGACTAGCGGCTCCACCGGGGAGCTGTTTTTT. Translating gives CASRTSGSTGELFF.

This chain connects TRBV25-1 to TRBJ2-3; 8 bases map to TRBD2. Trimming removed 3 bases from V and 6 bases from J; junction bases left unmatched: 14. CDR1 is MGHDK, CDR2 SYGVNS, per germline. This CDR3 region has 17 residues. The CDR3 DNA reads TGTGCCAGCAGTGATGCGGGAGCGGGAGCCTTATCTGATACGCAGTATTTT. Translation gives CASSDAGAGALSDTQYF.

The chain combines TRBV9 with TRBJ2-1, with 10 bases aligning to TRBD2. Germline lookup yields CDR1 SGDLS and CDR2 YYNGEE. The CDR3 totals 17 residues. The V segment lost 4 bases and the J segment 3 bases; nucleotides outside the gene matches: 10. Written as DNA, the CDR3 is TGTGCCAGCAGCCCGCTTTCCGGGACTAGCGACTACAATGAGCAGTTCTTC. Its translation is CASSPLSGTSDYNEQFF.

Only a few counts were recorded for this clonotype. CDR3 coding DNA: TGTGCCAGCAGCTTATTGGGGGGGTATGCGGATACGCAGTATTTT. It translates to CASSLLGGYADTQYF. The chain recombines TRBV7-3 with TRBJ2-3; 7 bases agree with TRBD2. The V and J ends lost 2 bases and 6 bases, in that order; junction bases with no gene match: 8. The CDR3 has 15 residues. CDR1 and CDR2 (germline): SGHTA, FQGTGA. Supplemented by reference TRBV7-3 and TRBJ2-3, the full variable domain reads GAGVSQTPSNKVTEKGKYVELRCDPISGHTALYWYRQSLGQGPEFLIYFQGTGAADDSGLPNDRFFAVRPEGSVSTLKIQRTERGDSAVYLCASSLLGGYADTQYFGPGTRLTVL.

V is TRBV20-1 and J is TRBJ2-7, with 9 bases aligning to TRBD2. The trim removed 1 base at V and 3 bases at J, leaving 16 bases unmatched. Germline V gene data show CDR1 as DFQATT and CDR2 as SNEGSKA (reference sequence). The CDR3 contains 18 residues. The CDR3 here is CSARAPHSGLAYNYEQYF. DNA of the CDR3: TGCAGTGCTAGAGCCCCCCATTCTGGACTAGCGTATAACTACGAGCAGTACTTC.

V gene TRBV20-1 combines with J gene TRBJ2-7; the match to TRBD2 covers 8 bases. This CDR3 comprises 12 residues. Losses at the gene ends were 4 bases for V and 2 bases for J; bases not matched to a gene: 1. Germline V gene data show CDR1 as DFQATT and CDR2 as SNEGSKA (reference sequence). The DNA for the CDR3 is TGCAGTGCTAACGGGAGGGCCTACGAGCAGTACTTC. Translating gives CSANGRAYEQYF.

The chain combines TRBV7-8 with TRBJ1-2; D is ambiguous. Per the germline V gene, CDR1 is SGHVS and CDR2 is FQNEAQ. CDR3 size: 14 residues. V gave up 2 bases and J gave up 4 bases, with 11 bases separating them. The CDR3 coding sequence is TGTGCCAGCAGCTTAAGGACTCTCCCCTATGGCTACACCTTC. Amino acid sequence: CASSLRTLPYGYTF.

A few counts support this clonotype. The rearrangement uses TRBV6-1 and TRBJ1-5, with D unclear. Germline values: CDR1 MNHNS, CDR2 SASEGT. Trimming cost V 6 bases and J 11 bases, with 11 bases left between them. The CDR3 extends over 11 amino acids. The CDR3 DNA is TGTGCCAGCAGCCTAATCAGCGCCCAGCATTTT. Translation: CASSLISAQHF.

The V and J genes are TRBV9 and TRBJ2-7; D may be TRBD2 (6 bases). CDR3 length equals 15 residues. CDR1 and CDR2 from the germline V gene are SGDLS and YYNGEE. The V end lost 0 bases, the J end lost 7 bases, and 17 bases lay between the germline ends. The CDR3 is CASSVEASDIWEQYF. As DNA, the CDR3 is TGTGCCAGCAGCGTAGAGGCTAGCGATATATGGGAGCAGTACTTC.

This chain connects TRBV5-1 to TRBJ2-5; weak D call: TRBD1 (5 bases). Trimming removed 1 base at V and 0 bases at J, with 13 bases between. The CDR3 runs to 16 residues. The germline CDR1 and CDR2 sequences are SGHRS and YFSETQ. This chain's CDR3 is CASSLLTWTNQETQYF. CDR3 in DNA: TGCGCCAGCAGCTTGTTAACTTGGACAAACCAAGAGACCCAGTACTTC.

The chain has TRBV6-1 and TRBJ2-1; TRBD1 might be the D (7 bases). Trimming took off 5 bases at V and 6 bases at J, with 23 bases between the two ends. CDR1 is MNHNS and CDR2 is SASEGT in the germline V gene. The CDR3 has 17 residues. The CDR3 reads CASSPRGRGAGLNEQFF. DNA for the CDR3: TGTGCCAGCAGTCCCCGGGGCAGGGGGGCCGGCCTCAATGAGCAGTTCTTC.

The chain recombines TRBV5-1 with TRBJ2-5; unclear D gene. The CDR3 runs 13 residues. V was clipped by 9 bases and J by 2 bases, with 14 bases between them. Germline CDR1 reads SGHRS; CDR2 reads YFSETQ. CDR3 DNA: TGCGCCACCCAACGAAGTCTACAAGAGACCCAGTACTTC. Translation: CATQRSLQETQYF.

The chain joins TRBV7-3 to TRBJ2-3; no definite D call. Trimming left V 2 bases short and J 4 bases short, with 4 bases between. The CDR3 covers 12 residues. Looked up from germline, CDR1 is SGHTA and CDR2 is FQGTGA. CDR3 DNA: TGTGCCAGCAGCTTAGTTCCAGATACGCAGTATTTT. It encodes CASSLVPDTQYF.